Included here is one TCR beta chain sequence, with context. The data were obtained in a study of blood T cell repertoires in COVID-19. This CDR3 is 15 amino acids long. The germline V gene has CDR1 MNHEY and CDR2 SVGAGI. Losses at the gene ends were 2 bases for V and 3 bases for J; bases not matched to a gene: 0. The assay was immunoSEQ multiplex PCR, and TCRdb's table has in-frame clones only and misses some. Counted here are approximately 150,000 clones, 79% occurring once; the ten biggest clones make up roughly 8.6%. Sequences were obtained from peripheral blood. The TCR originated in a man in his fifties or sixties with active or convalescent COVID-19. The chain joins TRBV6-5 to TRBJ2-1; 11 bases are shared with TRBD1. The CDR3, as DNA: TGTGCCAGCAGTTACGGGACAGGGGGCTACAATGAGCAGTTCTTC. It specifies CASSYGTGGYNEQFF.